The 22 T cell receptor beta chains listed next were all sequenced from one sample in a study of OX40 agonist ivuxolimab in advanced cancers. TCRdb keeps only in-frame clones here, not all; method: immunoSEQ multiplex PCR. The data contain fewer than 25,000 clones, approximately 88% of them seen just once; the ten biggest clones take up 36%. Sequencing used CD4+ or CD8+ T cells sorted from blood, obtained in a trial of the OX40 agonist ivuxolimab. The source is an adult with an advanced solid tumor such as melanoma, head and neck, liver or kidney cancer.

The chain couples TRBV6-6 to TRBJ2-4; 7 bases are a match to TRBD1. Germline values: CDR1 MNHNY, CDR2 SVGAGI (reference sequence). The V segment lost 5 bases and the J segment 4 bases; nucleotides outside the gene matches: 8. The length of the CDR3 is 15 residues. The CDR3 bases are TGTGCCAGCAGTCACATAGTGGGACAGAAAAACATTCAGTACTTC. Protein sequence: CASSHIVGQKNIQYF.

This clone was counted once. A far larger clone is just one base off, so this is likely a read error. The chain uses TRBV6-4 and TRBJ2-2, with 7 bases identical to TRBD1. V shed 7 bases and J 3 bases; nucleotides not matched to a gene: 2. The CDR3 length is 13 residues. Germline lookup yields CDR1 MRHNA and CDR2 SNTAGT. The CDR3: CASNTGDTGELFF. CDR3 DNA: TGTGCCAGCAACACAGGGGACACCGGGGAGCTGTTTTTT.

This chain connects TRBV2 to TRBJ2-5; the D is unclear. V gave up 4 bases and J gave up 5 bases, with 11 bases separating them. This CDR3 comprises 13 residues. Germline V gene lookup returns CDR1 SNHLY and CDR2 FYNNEI. The CDR3 coding sequence is TGTGCCAGCAGTGTTGAGGTGTGGGAGACCCAGTACTTC. It specifies CASSVEVWETQYF.

V usage is TRBV5-8 and J usage is TRBJ1-4, with D perhaps TRBD1 (6 bases). V lost 3 bases and J 0 bases, leaving 12 bases between the germline ends. CDR3 length equals 16 residues. Germline V gene lookup returns CDR1 SGHTS and CDR2 YDEGEE. This chain's CDR3 is CASSWGTLSTNEKLFF. The CDR3, as DNA: TGTGCCAGCAGCTGGGGGACATTGTCAACTAATGAAAAACTGTTTTTT.

J is TRBJ2-2 and V is TRBV4-1; TRBD1 aligns across 7 bases. This CDR3 contains 19 residues. Trimming cost V 1 base and J 5 bases; bases outside gene matches: 16. Germline lookup yields CDR1 MGHRA and CDR2 YSYEKL. The CDR3 coding sequence is TGCGCCAGCAGCCAAGTCCCCCTACCGGGACAGCCGAGGACCGGGGAGCTGTTTTTT. Translated, it gives CASSQVPLPGQPRTGELFF.

This sequence joins TRBV5-4 and TRBJ2-3; no definite D call. The CDR3 extends over 13 amino acids. Germline V gene data show CDR1 as SGHNT and CDR2 as YYREEE (reference sequence). The V gene lost 2 bases and the J gene lost 3 bases, with 7 bases spanning the gap. The chain's CDR3 is CASSLGPTDTQYF. CDR3 sequence (DNA): TGTGCCAGCAGCTTAGGGCCAACAGATACGCAGTATTTT.

The V gene is TRBV9, the J gene TRBJ2-2, with 7 positions matching TRBD2. The CDR3 is made up of 17 amino acids. The V segment lost 5 bases and the J segment 7 bases; nucleotides outside the gene matches: 17. The germline V gene has CDR1 SGDLS and CDR2 YYNGEE. The CDR3: CASSGAWDYRMGGELFF. The CDR3 DNA reads as TGTGCCAGCAGTGGGGCGTGGGACTACCGAATGGGCGGGGAGCTGTTTTTT.

V and J are TRBV4-3 and TRBJ1-2; D unclear. This CDR3 is 16 amino acids long. Germline V gene data show CDR1 as LGHNA and CDR2 as YSLEER. V was trimmed by 0 bases and J by 7 bases, leaving 18 bases between them. Written as DNA, the CDR3 is TGCGCCAGCAGCCAAGAGGCACGGGCGCTCCTTGGTGGCTACACCTTC. The encoded protein is CASSQEARALLGGYTF.

V usage is TRBV7-9 and J usage is TRBJ2-7, with 7 bases matching TRBD2. Germline CDR1 and CDR2: SEHNR and FQNEAQ (reference sequence). The CDR3 is 14 residues long. After removal of 3 bases from V and 1 base from J, the junction contained 3 bases not matched to a gene. The CDR3 DNA sequence: TGTGCCAGCAGCTTCTCCGGGGGGTCCTACGAGCAGTACTTC. Its translation: CASSFSGGSYEQYF.

The rearrangement uses TRBV9 and TRBJ1-5, with 7 bases matching TRBD1. Germline CDR1 reads SGDLS; CDR2 reads YYNGEE. With 4 bases clipped from V and 1 base from J, the junction kept 5 bases outside the gene matches. The CDR3 consists of 15 residues. The CDR3 sequence: CASSTTGVSNQPQHF. The CDR3 bases are TGTGCCAGCAGCACAACAGGGGTGAGCAATCAGCCCCAGCATTTT.

The chain recombines TRBV27 with TRBJ2-7; perhaps D is TRBD1 or TRBD2 (5 bases each). V shed 4 bases and J shed 3 bases, with 10 bases lying between them. The germline CDR1 and CDR2 sequences are MNHEY and SMNVEV (reference sequence). The CDR3 is 13 residues long. CDR3 protein: CASSWGINYEQYF. The CDR3 DNA is TGTGCCAGCAGTTGGGGGATCAACTACGAGCAGTACTTC.

The chain links TRBV10-3 to TRBJ1-6; unclear D gene. V lost 2 bases and J 2 bases, leaving 1 base between the germline ends. Germline loops: CDR1 ENHRY, CDR2 SYGVKD. The CDR3 spans 13 residues. CDR3 sequence: CAISEPYNSPLHF. CDR3 nucleotides: TGTGCCATCAGTGAGCCCTATAATTCACCCCTCCACTTT.

The chain uses TRBV5-3 and TRBJ1-5; D uncertain. TRBV5-3 is annotated as an ORF whose role is uncertain. CDR3 size: 12 residues. Trimming removed 5 bases at V and 1 base at J, with 4 bases between. The CDR3 coding sequence is TGTGCCAGAAGGCTAAGCAATCAGCCCCAGCATTTT. Amino acid sequence: CARRLSNQPQHF.

This clone was counted between two and nine times. This rearrangement joins TRBV7-8 to TRBJ1-6, with 8 positions matching TRBD1. The germline gives CDR1 SGHVS, CDR2 FQNEAQ. This CDR3 has 15 residues. The V gene end was trimmed by 1 base and the J gene end by 10 bases; junction bases not matched to a gene: 6. In DNA form, the CDR3 reads TGTGCCAGCAGCTTAGGACAGGGGTATAGGTCACCCCTCCACTTT. Its translation: CASSLGQGYRSPLHF.

The chain couples TRBV7-7 to TRBJ2-2; TRBD1 agrees at 8 bases. Germline V gene data show CDR1 as SSHAT and CDR2 as FNYEAQ (reference sequence). The CDR3 has 20 amino acids. V trimming: 3 bases; J trimming: 0 bases; junction bases outside the gene matches: 15. DNA of the CDR3: TGTGCCAGCAGCTTCTACCCCCGGGACAGGTATCGGTCGAACACCGGGGAGCTGTTTTTT. Its protein is CASSFYPRDRYRSNTGELFF.

This clone was detected only once. The chain employs TRBV6-6 and TRBJ2-7; tentatively, D is TRBD1 (5 bases). The CDR3 loop spans 13 amino acids. Germline V CDR1 and CDR2: MNHNY, SVGAGI (reference sequence). Trimming stripped 5 bases from V and 0 bases from J, with 8 bases between. The CDR3 is CASSPDSSYEQYF. CDR3 DNA: TGTGCCAGCAGTCCTGACAGCTCCTACGAGCAGTACTTC.

V and J are TRBV6-1 and TRBJ2-5, with 11 bases lining up with TRBD2. Per the germline V gene, CDR1 is MNHNS and CDR2 is SASEGT. V trimming: 1 base; J trimming: 5 bases; junction bases outside the gene matches: 3. There are 15 residues in the CDR3. The CDR3 DNA reads as TGTGCCAGCAGTGAAGTAGCGGGGGGGCTGGAGACCCAGTACTTC. Protein product: CASSEVAGGLETQYF.

The rearrangement joins TRBV11-3 to TRBJ2-2; 13 positions agree with TRBD2. Trimming took 3 bases from V and 6 from J; bases not matched to a gene: 7. There are 17 residues in the CDR3. Germline V gene lookup returns CDR1 SGHNT and CDR2 YENEEA. The CDR3 region has the DNA TGTGCCAGCAGCTTCTCCCCAACTAGCGGGAGGGCCGGGGAGCTGTTTTTT. Its protein product is CASSFSPTSGRAGELFF.

This chain joins TRBV9 and TRBJ2-1; D tentatively reads TRBD1 or TRBD2 (5 bases each). The germline gives CDR1 SGDLS, CDR2 YYNGEE. Trimming left V 1 base short and J 9 bases short, with 14 bases between. CDR3 length equals 14 residues. CDR3 region: CASSVMGTVCEQFF. Here the CDR3 DNA reads TGTGCCAGCAGCGTAATGGGGACGGTGTGTGAGCAGTTCTTC.

This chain connects TRBV19 to TRBJ2-2; D assignment may be TRBD1 or TRBD2 (6 bases each). Germline V lookup: CDR1 LNHDA, CDR2 SQIVND (reference sequence). The length of the CDR3 is 15 residues. Trimming removed 2 bases at V and 6 bases at J, with 13 bases between. The CDR3 loop is CASSINGGGAGELFF. CDR3 in DNA: TGTGCCAGTAGTATAAACGGGGGCGGTGCCGGGGAGCTGTTTTTT.

The table lists this clone with a count of one. The chain combines TRBV7-9 with TRBJ2-5; 7 bases line up with TRBD1. Germline V CDR1 and CDR2: SEHNR, FQNEAQ (reference sequence). After removal of 3 bases from V and 3 bases from J, the junction contained 4 bases not matched to a gene. The CDR3 has 14 amino acids. Here the CDR3 reads CASSFLDREETQYF. The CDR3 nucleotides read TGTGCCAGCAGCTTCCTCGACAGGGAAGAGACCCAGTACTTC.

The V and J genes are TRBV5-1 and TRBJ1-2, with 7 positions matching TRBD1. CDR1 SGHRS and CDR2 YFSETQ come from the germline V gene. Trimming removed 0 bases from V and 2 bases from J; junction bases left unmatched: 4. CDR3 size: 15 residues. The CDR3 protein is CASSLDGGGNYGYTF. The DNA of the CDR3 is TGCGCCAGCAGCTTGGATGGAGGGGGCAACTATGGCTACACCTTC.